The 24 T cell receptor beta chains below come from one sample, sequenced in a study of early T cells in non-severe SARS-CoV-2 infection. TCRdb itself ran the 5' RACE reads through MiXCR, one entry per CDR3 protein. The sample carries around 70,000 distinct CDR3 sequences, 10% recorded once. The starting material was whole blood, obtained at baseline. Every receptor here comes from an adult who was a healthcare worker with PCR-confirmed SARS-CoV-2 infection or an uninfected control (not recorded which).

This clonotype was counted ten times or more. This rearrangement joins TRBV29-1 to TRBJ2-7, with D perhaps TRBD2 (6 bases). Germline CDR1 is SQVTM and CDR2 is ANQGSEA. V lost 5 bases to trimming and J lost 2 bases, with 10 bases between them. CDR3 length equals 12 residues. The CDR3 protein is CSVRREAYEQYF. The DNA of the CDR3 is TGCAGCGTTCGGCGGGAAGCCTACGAGCAGTACTTC.

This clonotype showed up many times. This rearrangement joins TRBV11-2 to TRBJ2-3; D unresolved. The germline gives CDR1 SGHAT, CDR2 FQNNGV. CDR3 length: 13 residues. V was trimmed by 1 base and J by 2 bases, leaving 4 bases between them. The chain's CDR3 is CASSLVTTDTQYF. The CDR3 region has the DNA TGTGCCAGCAGCTTAGTGACCACAGATACGCAGTATTTT.

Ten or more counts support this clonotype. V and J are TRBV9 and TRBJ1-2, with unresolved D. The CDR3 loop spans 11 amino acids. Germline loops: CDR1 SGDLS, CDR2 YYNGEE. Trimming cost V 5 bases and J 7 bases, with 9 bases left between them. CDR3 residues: CASSGVFGYTF. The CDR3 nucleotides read TGTGCCAGCAGTGGGGTTTTTGGCTACACCTTC.

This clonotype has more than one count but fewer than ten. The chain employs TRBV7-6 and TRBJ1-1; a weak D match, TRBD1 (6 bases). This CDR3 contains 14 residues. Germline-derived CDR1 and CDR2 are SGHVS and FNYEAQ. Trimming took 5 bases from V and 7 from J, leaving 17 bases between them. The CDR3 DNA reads TGTGCCAGCAGCCGCGGACAGATGAGCCATGAAGCTTTCTTT. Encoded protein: CASSRGQMSHEAFF.

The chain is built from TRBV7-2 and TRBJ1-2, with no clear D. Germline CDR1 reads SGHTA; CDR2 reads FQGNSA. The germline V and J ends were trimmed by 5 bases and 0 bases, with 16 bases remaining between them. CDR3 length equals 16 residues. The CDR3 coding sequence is TGTGCCAGCAGCCGTTCAGACCGCATCTCTAACTATGGCTACACCTTC. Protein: CASSRSDRISNYGYTF.

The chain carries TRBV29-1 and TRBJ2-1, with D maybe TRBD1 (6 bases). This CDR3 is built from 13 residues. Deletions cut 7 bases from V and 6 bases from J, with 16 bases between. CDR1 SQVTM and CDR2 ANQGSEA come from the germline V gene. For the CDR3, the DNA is TGCAGCGGCCACGGACAGCTCTCCAATGAGCAGTTCTTC. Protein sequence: CSGHGQLSNEQFF.

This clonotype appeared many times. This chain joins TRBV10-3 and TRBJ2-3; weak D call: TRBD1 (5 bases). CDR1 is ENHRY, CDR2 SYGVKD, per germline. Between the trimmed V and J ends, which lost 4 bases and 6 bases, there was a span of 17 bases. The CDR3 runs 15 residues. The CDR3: CAISAFPQGPDTQYF. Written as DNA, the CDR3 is TGTGCCATCAGTGCGTTCCCGCAGGGTCCCGATACGCAGTATTTT.

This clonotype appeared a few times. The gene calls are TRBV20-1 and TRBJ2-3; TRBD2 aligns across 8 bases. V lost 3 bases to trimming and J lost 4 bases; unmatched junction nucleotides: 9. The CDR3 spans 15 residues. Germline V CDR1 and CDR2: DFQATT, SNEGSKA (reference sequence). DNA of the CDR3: TGCAGTGCTAGTAGTCGGGAGGGCCCTCCAGATACGCAGTATTTT. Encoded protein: CSASSREGPPDTQYF.

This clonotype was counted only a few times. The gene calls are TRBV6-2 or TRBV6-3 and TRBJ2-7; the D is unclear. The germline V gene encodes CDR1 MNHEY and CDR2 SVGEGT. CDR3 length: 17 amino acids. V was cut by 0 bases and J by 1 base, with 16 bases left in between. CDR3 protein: CASSYSKERRVSYEQYF. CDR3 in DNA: TGTGCCAGCAGTTACTCGAAGGAGCGTCGGGTATCCTACGAGCAGTACTTC.

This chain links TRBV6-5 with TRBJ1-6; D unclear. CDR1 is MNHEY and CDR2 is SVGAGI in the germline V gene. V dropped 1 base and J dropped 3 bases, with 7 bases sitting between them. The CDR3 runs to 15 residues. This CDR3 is CASSYLLDYNSPLHF. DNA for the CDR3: TGTGCCAGCAGTTACTTACTAGACTATAATTCACCCCTCCACTTT.

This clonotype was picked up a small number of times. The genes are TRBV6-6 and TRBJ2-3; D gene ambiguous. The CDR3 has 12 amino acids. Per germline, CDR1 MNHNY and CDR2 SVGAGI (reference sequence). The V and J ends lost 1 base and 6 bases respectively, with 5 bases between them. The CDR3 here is CASSYLTDTQYF. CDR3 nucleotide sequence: TGTGCCAGCAGTTACTTAACGGATACGCAGTATTTT.

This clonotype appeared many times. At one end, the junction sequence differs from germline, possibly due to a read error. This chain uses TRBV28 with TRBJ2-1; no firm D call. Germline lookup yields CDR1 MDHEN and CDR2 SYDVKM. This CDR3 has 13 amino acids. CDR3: CASSLGSVVELFF. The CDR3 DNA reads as TGTGCCAGCAGTTTGGGGTCAGTGGTCGAGCTGTTCTTC.

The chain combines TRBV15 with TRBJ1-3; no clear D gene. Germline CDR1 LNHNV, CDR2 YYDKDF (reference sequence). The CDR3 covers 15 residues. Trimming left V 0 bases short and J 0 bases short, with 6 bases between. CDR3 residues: CATSREFLSGNTIYF. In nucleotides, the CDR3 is TGTGCCACCAGCAGAGAATTCCTCTCTGGAAACACCATATATTTT.

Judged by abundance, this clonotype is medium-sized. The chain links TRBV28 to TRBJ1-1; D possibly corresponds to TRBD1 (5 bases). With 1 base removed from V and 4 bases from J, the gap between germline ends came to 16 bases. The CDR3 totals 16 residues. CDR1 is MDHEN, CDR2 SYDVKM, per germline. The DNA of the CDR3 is TGTGCCAGCAGTTTATCGGCGGGCAGGGTGGGCACTGAAGCTTTCTTT. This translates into CASSLSAGRVGTEAFF. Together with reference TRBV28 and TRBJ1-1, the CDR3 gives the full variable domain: DVKVTQSSRYLVKRTGEKVFLECVQDMDHENMFWYRQDPGLGLRLIYFSYDVKMKEKGDIPEGYSVSREKKERFSLILESASTNQTSMYLCASSLSAGRVGTEAFFGQGTRLTVV.

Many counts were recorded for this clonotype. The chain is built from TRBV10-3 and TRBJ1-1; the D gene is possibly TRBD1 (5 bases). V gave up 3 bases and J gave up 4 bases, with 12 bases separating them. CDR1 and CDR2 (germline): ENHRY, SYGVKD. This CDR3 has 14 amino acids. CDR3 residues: CAISEWKGTTEAFF. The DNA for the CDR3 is TGTGCCATCAGTGAATGGAAGGGGACCACTGAAGCTTTCTTT.

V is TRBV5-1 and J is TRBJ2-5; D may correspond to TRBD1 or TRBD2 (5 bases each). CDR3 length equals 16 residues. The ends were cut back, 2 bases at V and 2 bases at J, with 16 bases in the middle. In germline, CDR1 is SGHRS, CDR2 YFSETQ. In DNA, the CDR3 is TGCGCCAGCAGCTTCGGGGCGACCAGCAGTCAAGAGACCCAGTACTTC. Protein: CASSFGATSSQETQYF.

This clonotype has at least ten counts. The chain's CDR3 is CASSTLIMGWADTQYF. The CDR3 nucleotides read TGTGCCAGCAGTACCTTGATAATGGGGTGGGCAGATACGCAGTATTTT. The chain is built from TRBV28 and TRBJ2-3; no clear D gene. CDR3 length: 16 residues. The germline V gene has CDR1 MDHEN and CDR2 SYDVKM. The V gene lost 5 bases and the J gene lost 4 bases, with 19 bases spanning the gap.

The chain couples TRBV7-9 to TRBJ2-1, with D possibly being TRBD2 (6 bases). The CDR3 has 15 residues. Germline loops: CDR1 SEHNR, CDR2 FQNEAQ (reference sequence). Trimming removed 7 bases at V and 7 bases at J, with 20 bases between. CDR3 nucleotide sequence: TGTGCCAGCACCCGCTCGGGAGATTTAGGGAATGAGCAGTTCTTC. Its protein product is CASTRSGDLGNEQFF.

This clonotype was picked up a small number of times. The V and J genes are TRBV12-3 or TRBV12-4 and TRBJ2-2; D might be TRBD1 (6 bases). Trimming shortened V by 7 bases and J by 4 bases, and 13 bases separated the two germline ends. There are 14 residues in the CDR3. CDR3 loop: CASMEDRITGELFF. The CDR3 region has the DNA TGTGCCAGCATGGAAGACAGGATCACCGGGGAGCTGTTTTTT.

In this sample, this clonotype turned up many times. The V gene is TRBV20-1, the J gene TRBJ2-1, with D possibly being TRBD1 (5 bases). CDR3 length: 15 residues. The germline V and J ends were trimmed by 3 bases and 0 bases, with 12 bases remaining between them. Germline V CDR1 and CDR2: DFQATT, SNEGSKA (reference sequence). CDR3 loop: CSASRGTSSYNEQFF. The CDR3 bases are TGCAGTGCTAGTAGGGGAACGAGCTCCTACAATGAGCAGTTCTTC.

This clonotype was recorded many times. CDR3 coding DNA: TGTGCCAGCAGGGCTCGTTTGGGAAAGAACACTGAAGCTTTCTTT. Its protein product is CASRARLGKNTEAFF. The rearrangement links TRBV28 to TRBJ1-1; D is ambiguous. Germline V CDR1 and CDR2: MDHEN, SYDVKM. The CDR3 totals 15 residues. The ends were cut back, 6 bases at V and 1 base at J, with 15 bases in the middle. The variable domain in full, with the rest retrieved from reference TRBV28 and TRBJ1-1, is DVKVTQSSRYLVKRTGEKVFLECVQDMDHENMFWYRQDPGLGLRLIYFSYDVKMKEKGDIPEGYSVSREKKERFSLILESASTNQTSMYLCASRARLGKNTEAFFGQGTRLTVV.

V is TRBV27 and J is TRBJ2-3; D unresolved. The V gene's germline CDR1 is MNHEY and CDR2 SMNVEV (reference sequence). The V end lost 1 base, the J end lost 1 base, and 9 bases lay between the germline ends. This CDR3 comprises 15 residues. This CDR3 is CASSLYIRGTDTQYF. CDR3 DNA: TGTGCCAGCAGTTTATATATTAGAGGCACAGATACGCAGTATTTT.

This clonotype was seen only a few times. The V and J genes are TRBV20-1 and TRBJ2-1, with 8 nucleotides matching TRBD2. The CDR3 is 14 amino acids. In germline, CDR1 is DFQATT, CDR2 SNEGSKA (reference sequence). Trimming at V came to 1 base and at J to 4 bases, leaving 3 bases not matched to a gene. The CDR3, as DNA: TGCAGTGCTAGAGGGACTAGCAGGTACAATGAGCAGTTCTTC. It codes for CSARGTSRYNEQFF.

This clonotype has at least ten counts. The CDR3 DNA reads as TGTGCCATCAGTGAGTCCGGGACAGGGGTCACAGCCAAAAACATTCAGTACTTC. Its translation is CAISESGTGVTAKNIQYF. V usage is TRBV10-3 and J usage is TRBJ2-4, with 10 bases aligning to TRBD1. CDR3 size: 18 residues. V lost 0 bases and J lost 0; bases outside the gene matches: 5. Germline values: CDR1 ENHRY, CDR2 SYGVKD.